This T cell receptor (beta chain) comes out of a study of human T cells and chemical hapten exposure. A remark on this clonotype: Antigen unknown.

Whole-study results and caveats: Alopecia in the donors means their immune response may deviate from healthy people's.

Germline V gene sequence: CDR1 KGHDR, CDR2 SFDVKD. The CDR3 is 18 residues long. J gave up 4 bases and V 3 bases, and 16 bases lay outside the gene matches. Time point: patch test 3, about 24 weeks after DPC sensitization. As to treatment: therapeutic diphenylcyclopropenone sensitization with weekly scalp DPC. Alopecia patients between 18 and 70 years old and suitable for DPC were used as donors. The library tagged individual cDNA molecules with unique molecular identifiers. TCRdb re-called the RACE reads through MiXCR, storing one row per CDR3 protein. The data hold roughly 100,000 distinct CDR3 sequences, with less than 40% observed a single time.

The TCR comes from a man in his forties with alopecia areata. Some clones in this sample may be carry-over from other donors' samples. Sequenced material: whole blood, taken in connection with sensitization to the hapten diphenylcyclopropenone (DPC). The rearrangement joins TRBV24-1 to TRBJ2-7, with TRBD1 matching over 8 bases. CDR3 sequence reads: CATSDGRRQGISPYEQYV. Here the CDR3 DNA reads TGTGCCACCAGTGATGGGAGACGACAGGGGATATCCCCTTACGAGCAGTACGTC.